These T cell receptor beta chains were read from a single sample in a study of identifying expanded T cells in peripheral blood. The table came from immunoSEQ multiplex PCR; TCRdb's copy has only in-frame clones and leaves some out. The repertoire holds approximately 100,000 clones, with approximately 90% as singletons. Specimen: blood. These receptors were obtained from a person aged 18 to 75 in good health. The CDR3 runs from the conserved cysteine through the conserved F or W. D genes are given only for firm matches. Clone size, where shown, is once, few, many, or a class for clones that have expanded.

.	TRBV10-1	14	TRBJ2-5	.	TGCGCCAGCAGTGACGGTGGGGCGGGGGAGACCCAGTACTTC	CASSDGGAGETQYF
.	TRBV7-9	12	TRBJ2-2	.	TGTGCCAGCAGCTCGGGGACCGGGGAGCTGTTTTTT	CASSSGTGELFF
.	TRBV11-2	12	TRBJ2-1	.	TGTGCCAGCAGTTCTACCAGCAATGAGCAGTTCTTC	CASSSTSNEQFF
.	TRBV18	14	TRBJ1-5	few	TGTGCCAGCTCACCAGGTAATAGCAATCAGCCCCAGCATTTT	CASSPGNSNQPQHF
.	TRBV5-8	11	TRBJ2-1	.	TGTGCCAGCAGCCACTACAATGAGCAGTTCTTC	CASSHYNEQFF
.	TRBV5-1	14	TRBJ2-1	.	TGCGCCAGCAGCAGCGGCCGGGACTACAATGAGCAGTTCTTC	CASSSGRDYNEQFF
TRBD2	TRBV27	13	TRBJ2-5	.	TGTGCCAGCCGCTCGGGGCCGGGAGGGACCCAGTACTTC	CASRSGPGGTQYF
.	TRBV14	13	TRBJ1-2	.	TGTGCCAGCAGCCAAGACCAATCCTATGGCTACACCTTC	CASSQDQSYGYTF
TRBD1	TRBV5-4	16	TRBJ1-4	.	TGTGCCAGCAGCGCAGGGGGTGTCGCAACTAATGAAAAACTGTTTTTT	CASSAGGVATNEKLFF
.	TRBV29-1	13	TRBJ2-7	.	TGCAGCGTTGTCGAGCGGTTTGGGTACGAGCAGTACTTC	CSVVERFGYEQYF
.	TRBV5-8	18	TRBJ1-6	.	TGTGCCAGCAGCTTGGGACCCCGGGGACACCCCTATAATTCACCCCTCCACTTT	CASSLGPRGHPYNSPLHF
.	TRBV9	14	TRBJ2-2	.	TGTGCCAGCAGCGTAGGGCCTGGCACCGGGGAGCTGTTTTTT	CASSVGPGTGELFF
.	TRBV7-2	15	TRBJ1-2	.	TGTGCCAGCAGCTTAGTAGTGTATAGGGGCTCTGGCTACACCTTC	CASSLVVYRGSGYTF
.	TRBV15	15	TRBJ2-1	.	TGTGCCACCAGACCCGGACGGGGCTTTCACAATGAGCAGTTCTTC	CATRPGRGFHNEQFF